Presented here are 5 T cell receptor beta chains from one specimen sequenced in a study of spatial heterogeneity in lung cancer (dated 2019 in TCRdb). Library generation was performed with 5' RACE. Instrument on record: NextSeq 500. TCRdb cleaned the public reads at Q25 with fastp, built clones with MiXCR and kept in-frame beta chains. A single entry per CDR3 protein holds the most common genes and DNA from its merged rows. The sample table lists roughly 30,000 distinct CDR3 sequences, about 10% of them with a count of one. About 30% of the sample is taken by the ten largest. Sample time point, as interpreted from the label and publication: blood at routine non-recurrence follow-up after resection. This specimen was PBMCs, taken at follow-up. These receptors were collected from a female donor with early-stage non-small cell lung cancer.

The chain links TRBV20-1 to TRBJ1-2; D is perhaps TRBD1 (6 bases). The germline V and J ends were trimmed by 0 bases and 7 bases, with 12 bases remaining between them. The V gene's germline CDR1 is DFQATT and CDR2 SNEGSKA (reference sequence). CDR3 length equals 13 residues. CDR3 sequence: CSARDNRASGYTF. DNA for the CDR3: TGCAGTGCTAGAGATAACAGGGCTTCTGGCTACACCTTC.

This clonotype turned up a few times. V and J are TRBV6-6 and TRBJ2-3; D ambiguous. CDR1 MNHNY and CDR2 SVGAGI come from the germline V gene (reference sequence). The ends were cut back, 2 bases at V and 3 bases at J, with 6 bases in the middle. The CDR3 is made up of 13 amino acids. CDR3 in amino acids: CASSYMGTDTQYF. In nucleotides, the CDR3 is TGTGCCAGCAGTTACATGGGTACAGATACGCAGTATTTT.

The chain uses TRBV6-5 and TRBJ2-3, with D perhaps TRBD2 (6 bases). CDR1 and CDR2 from the germline V gene are MNHEY and SVGAGI. Trimming removed 0 bases at V and 6 bases at J, with 19 bases between. The CDR3 runs 17 residues. CDR3: CASSYSGGGLLADTQYF. As DNA, the CDR3 is TGTGCCAGCAGTTACTCGGGTGGGGGACTCCTGGCTGATACGCAGTATTTT.

This clonotype was observed at least ten times. The chain recombines TRBV28 with TRBJ1-3; D is uncertain. The CDR3 has 15 residues. Deletions cut 6 bases from V and 0 bases from J, with 12 bases between. The germline V gene has CDR1 MDHEN and CDR2 SYDVKM. The CDR3: CASSPGLSSGNTIYF. CDR3 bases: TGTGCCAGCAGCCCAGGACTGAGCTCTGGAAACACCATATATTTT.

This clonotype came up a few times. The chain combines TRBV12-3 or TRBV12-4 with TRBJ2-2; D may be TRBD1 (6 bases). The V gene lost 8 bases and the J gene lost 0 bases, with 13 bases spanning the gap. This CDR3 region has 15 residues. CDR3: CASQDGTTNTGELFF. CDR3 bases: TGTGCCAGCCAAGACGGGACAACGAACACCGGGGAGCTGTTTTTT.